This TCR beta chain was identified during a study of blood T cells in healthy people across ages. There are 13 residues in the CDR3. Per germline, CDR1 ENHRY and CDR2 SYGVKD. V was shortened by 0 bases and J by 8 bases, with 7 bases between the two germline ends. Study-level results: PBMCs were not sorted, which prevented a conclusive comparison of naive versus antigen-experienced cells.

It was with a sample-barcoded 5' primer and a J-beta primer mix that a second PCR of about 6 to 12 cycles was run. Each CDR3 protein gets one entry after TCRdb re-called the 5' RACE reads with MiXCR. The table lists some 900,000 distinct CDR3 sequences, under 30% of them singletons. Concerning this clonotype: Its matching antigen is unknown.

Sequencing used blood. The clonotype was recovered from a woman over 75 in good health. The chain combines TRBV10-3 with TRBJ1-4; D not resolved. The chain's CDR3 is CAISESEMEKLFF. DNA for the CDR3: TGTGCCATCAGTGAGTCAGAGATGGAAAAACTGTTTTTT.